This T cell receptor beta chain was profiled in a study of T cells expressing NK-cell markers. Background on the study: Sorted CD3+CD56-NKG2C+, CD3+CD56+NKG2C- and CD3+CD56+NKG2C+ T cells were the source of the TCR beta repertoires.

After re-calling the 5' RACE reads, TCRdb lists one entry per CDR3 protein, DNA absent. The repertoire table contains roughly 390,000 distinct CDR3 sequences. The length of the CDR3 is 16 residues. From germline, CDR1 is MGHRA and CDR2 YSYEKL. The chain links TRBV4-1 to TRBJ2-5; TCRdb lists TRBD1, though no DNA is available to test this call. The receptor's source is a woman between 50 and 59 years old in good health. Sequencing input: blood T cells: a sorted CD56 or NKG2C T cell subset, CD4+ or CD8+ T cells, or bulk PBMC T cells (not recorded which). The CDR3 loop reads CASSPLPPQGFETQYF.